The TCR beta chain under discussion was sequenced for a study of identical twins (dated by TCRdb to the mid-2010s). Regarding the study in general: To test whether fetal clonotypes persist, this study deep-sequenced TCR alpha and beta repertoires from monozygotic twins, from unrelated adults of various ages, and from cord blood. Replicate twin experiments were performed at different times using different library preparation protocols to rule out contamination. Findings and caveats that apply to the study as a whole: Recombination models systematically underestimated out-of-frame TCR alpha sharing in monozygotic twins but agreed with sharing between unrelated individuals. Compared with coincidental sharing between unrelated individuals, out-of-frame TCR alpha sequences shared between twins showed an excess of sequences with low generation probability. A weaker excess of twin sharing was found in beta out-of-frame sequences because the signal-to-noise ratio was lowered by fewer shared sequences. Abundant cord blood beta clonotypes had fewer insertions, young adult naive repertoires showed a similar but weaker trend, and memory repertoires showed no such trend. Because the same donors could not be followed over many years, conclusions were based on cross-sectional statistical analysis. Zero-insertion analyses could be partly confounded by invariant T cells such as MAIT and iNKT, although diverse VJ usage argued against such confounding for most clonotypes.

The CDR3 numbers 14 residues from cysteine through phenylalanine. The sequence is cut down to CDR3 DNA, 42 bases in frame from base 1. The germline V gene (reference sequence) sets CDR1 to SEHNR and CDR2 to FQNEAQ. Cut back by 5 bases and 8 bases, the V and J ends lie 15 bases apart. Only healthy Caucasian donors were included. The twin cohort consisted of three pairs of female monozygotic twins, all aged about 18 to 30 years. CD4+ and CD8+ T cell populations were isolated with positive isolation kits from Invitrogen. Receptors were amplified or captured by 5' RACE. The reads were generated on an Illumina HiSeq 2000. Template switching introduced a universal primer binding site; the final cDNA contained a unique molecular identifier, enabling accurate counting of TCR cDNA molecules. First-strand cDNA for TCR alpha and beta chains was synthesized from specific primers in the conserved constant-segment region. To control for contamination, each cDNA library was double barcoded with a SMART-Mk sample barcode plus Illumina barcodes. Two successive PCR steps introduced TruSeq adapter sequences along with Illumina sample barcodes. The Illumina HiSeq platform was used with custom primers to sequence TCR alpha and beta cDNA libraries. Per the original workflow: Unique molecular identifiers were extracted from raw reads with MiGEC, and CDR3 positions were determined with MiXCR. For each individual, recombination models were inferred using an EM algorithm with the repgenHMM and IGoR tools. Shared clonotypes were analyzed with the tcR package in R, and sharing was normalized by the product of cloneset sizes. To study raw recombination free of thymic and clonal selection effects, out-of-frame nonproductive sequences were analyzed. Through fastp at Q25 and MiXCR, TCRdb rebuilt clones from the public reads, retaining in-frame beta chains. Records with the same CDR3 protein are collapsed into one entry carrying the most frequent genes and DNA. TCRdb, rather than the study authors, made the V and J calls. The sample records 200,000 to 250,000 distinct CDR3 sequences, about 7.5% of which are singletons. Around 5% of the sample is held by the ten biggest clonotypes.

This clonotype showed up just a few times. The antigen this receptor binds is unknown. No quality values exist for individual bases; no much larger clone is one base distant. These same data were also listed under a study on yellow fever vaccine responses in identical twins. Reported in the second study: According to the authors, the vaccine-induced T cell response in identical twins seemed to be partly convergent and partly specific to each individual. Focusing on identical twins, the study followed the T cell clones that responded to the vaccine, and did so with precision.

This chain is built from TRBV7-9 and TRBJ1-4; no D gene call is confident. The receptor's source is a young woman in good health. The sequenced sample was CD8+ T cells sorted from blood. The DNA sequence reads TGTGCCAGCAGCCCCCCTCTGTCGGGCGAAAAACTGTTTTTT. This gives the protein CASSPPLSGEKLFF.